These 21 T cell receptor beta chains originate from one sample sequenced in a study of neoadjuvant anti-PD-1 for oral cavity cancer. Sequencing used immunoSEQ multiplex PCR; TCRdb keeps in-frame clones, though not all of them. The sample carries around 65,000 clones, roughly nine tenths recorded once. Time point meaning: after neoadjuvant nivolumab, at surgical resection. Specimen: PBMCs, collected after nivolumab (anti-PD-1) treatment. The receptors shown here come from a person aged 35 to 85 with oral cavity squamous cell carcinoma.

This chain uses TRBV18 with TRBJ2-4, with a possible D match to TRBD2 (6 bases). Trimming stripped 3 bases from V and 0 bases from J, with 24 bases between. This CDR3 region has 20 residues. From germline, CDR1 is KGHSH and CDR2 LQKENI. The CDR3 spells CASSPGGLGKRLLAKNIQYF. In DNA form, the CDR3 reads TGTGCCAGCTCACCGGGGGGATTAGGGAAAAGATTACTAGCCAAAAACATTCAGTACTTC.

The chain is built from TRBV15 and TRBJ1-3; no firm D call. Trimming shortened V by 1 base and J by 1 base, and 11 bases separated the two germline ends. CDR1 is LNHNV and CDR2 is YYDKDF in the germline V gene (reference sequence). The CDR3 sequence is 16 residues long. CDR3 loop: CATSRVGRQSGNTIYF. The DNA for the CDR3 is TGTGCCACCAGCAGAGTGGGCCGCCAGTCTGGAAACACCATATATTTT.

The V and J genes are TRBV11-2 and TRBJ2-3; no clear D gene. The ends were cut back, 0 bases at V and 0 bases at J, with 10 bases in the middle. The germline V gene has CDR1 SGHAT and CDR2 FQNNGV. The CDR3 is 16 amino acids. Here the CDR3 reads CASSLEATFSTDTQYF. The CDR3 bases are TGTGCCAGCAGCTTAGAGGCCACTTTCAGCACAGATACGCAGTATTTT.

This chain joins TRBV5-1 and TRBJ2-3; 7 bases line up with TRBD2. CDR1 SGHRS and CDR2 YFSETQ come from the germline V gene. Trimming at V came to 3 bases and at J to 2 bases, leaving 9 bases not matched to a gene. This CDR3 is built from 16 residues. The CDR3 loop is CASSSGTMSVTDTQYF. The CDR3 DNA reads TGCGCCAGCAGCTCAGGGACTATGAGCGTCACAGATACGCAGTATTTT. Using reference TRBV5-1 and TRBJ2-3 for the parts outside the CDR3, the full variable domain is KAGVTQTPRYLIKTRGQQVTLSCSPISGHRSVSWYQQTPGQGLQFLFEYFSETQRNKGNFPGRFSGRQFSNSRSEMNVSTLELGDSALYLCASSSGTMSVTDTQYFGPGTRLTVL.

Only one count was recorded for this clone. The V gene is TRBV7-3, the J gene TRBJ2-3, with D possibly matching TRBD2 (6 bases). CDR3 length equals 14 residues. Trimming removed 4 bases at V and 4 bases at J, with 12 bases between. Germline V lookup: CDR1 SGHTA, CDR2 FQGTGA. CDR3 sequence reads: CASSSWEVADTQYF. Here the CDR3 DNA reads TGTGCCAGCAGCTCCTGGGAGGTCGCAGATACGCAGTATTTT.

The chain carries TRBV10-3 and TRBJ1-4, with 7 bases matching TRBD1. There are 14 residues in the CDR3. J lost 5 bases, V lost 6 bases, and 6 bases had no gene match. Germline CDR1 is ENHRY and CDR2 is SYGVKD. The CDR3 protein is CAIRGTDQNEKLFF. As DNA, the CDR3 is TGTGCCATCAGGGGGACAGACCAGAATGAAAAACTGTTTTTT.

As DNA, the CDR3 is TGTGCCAGCTCACCGAGTATGAACACTGAAGCTTTCTTT. Amino acids: CASSPSMNTEAFF. V usage is TRBV18 and J usage is TRBJ1-1, with D uncertain. V lost 3 bases and J lost 0, with 5 bases in between. Germline V gives CDR1 KGHSH, CDR2 LQKENI. The CDR3 extends over 13 amino acids.

The gene calls are TRBV11-2 and TRBJ2-7; D not resolved. V lost 5 bases, J lost 6 bases, and 11 bases lay in between. CDR1 is SGHAT, CDR2 FQNNGV, per germline. This CDR3 spans 12 amino acids. CDR3 sequence reads: CASSPGLGEQYF. CDR3 nucleotides: TGTGCCAGCAGCCCGGGCCTCGGCGAGCAGTACTTC. Drawing the rest from reference TRBV11-2 and TRBJ2-7, the complete variable domain is EAGVAQSPRYKIIEKRQSVAFWCNPISGHATLYWYQQILGQGPKLLIQFQNNGVVDDSQLPKDRFSAERLKGVDSTLKIQPAKLEDSAVYLCASSPGLGEQYFGPGTRLTVT.

The chain uses TRBV9 and TRBJ2-1, with 12 nucleotides matching TRBD1. J lost 5 bases, V lost 3 bases, and 24 bases had no gene match. This CDR3 has 22 residues. The germline CDR1 and CDR2 sequences are SGDLS and YYNGEE. CDR3 loop: CASSAAEGQGAPDNPINNEQFF. The CDR3, as DNA: TGTGCCAGCAGCGCGGCAGAGGGACAGGGGGCGCCGGACAATCCGATCAACAATGAGCAGTTCTTC.

This rearrangement joins TRBV4-1 to TRBJ2-1, with 8 bases aligning to TRBD2. The germline gives CDR1 MGHRA, CDR2 YSYEKL. The CDR3 loop spans 16 amino acids. V lost 1 base, J lost 3 bases, and 5 bases stayed unmatched. Here the CDR3 reads CASSQGRLAGYNEQFF. CDR3 in DNA: TGCGCCAGCAGCCAAGGTAGGCTAGCGGGCTACAATGAGCAGTTCTTC.

The chain recombines TRBV4-1 with TRBJ1-1; D gene ambiguous. The V end lost 6 bases, the J end lost 6 bases, and 17 bases lay between the germline ends. This CDR3 has 14 amino acids. The germline V gene has CDR1 MGHRA and CDR2 YSYEKL. CDR3 DNA: TGCGCCAGCAGTCGGGAGGGTTGGAGGCCTGAAGCTTTCTTT. This gives the protein CASSREGWRPEAFF.

The chain links TRBV27 to TRBJ2-1; 11 bases agree with TRBD2. Germline values: CDR1 MNHEY, CDR2 SMNVEV (reference sequence). V lost 6 bases to trimming and J lost 2 bases; unmatched junction nucleotides: 6. This CDR3 is built from 16 residues. DNA for the CDR3: TGTGCCAGCAGAATAGCGGGGGGGCTCACCTACAATGAGCAGTTCTTC. Its protein product is CASRIAGGLTYNEQFF.

The chain employs TRBV4-1 and TRBJ1-1; D uncertain. CDR1 is MGHRA and CDR2 is YSYEKL in the germline V gene. This CDR3 contains 16 residues. The V gene lost 2 bases and the J gene lost 4 bases, with 17 bases spanning the gap. The CDR3 reads CASSQRPLRRVTEAFF. CDR3 nucleotides: TGCGCCAGCAGCCAAAGACCCCTGCGAAGGGTCACTGAAGCTTTCTTT.

This clone was observed a single time. An end of the junction differs from the germline gene, which may be a read error. The chain carries TRBV30 and TRBJ2-3, with 12 bases matching TRBD2. In germline, CDR1 is GTSNPN, CDR2 SVGIG (reference sequence). This CDR3 is built from 15 residues. The CDR3 protein is CAWRSTSGGTYTQYF. In nucleotides, the CDR3 is TGTGCCTGGAGGTCGACTAGCGGGGGCACATATACGCAGTATTTT.

The genes are TRBV9 and TRBJ1-3, with unresolved D. Germline loops: CDR1 SGDLS, CDR2 YYNGEE. CDR3 length: 16 residues. Trimming took off 3 bases at V and 0 bases at J, with 13 bases between the two ends. Written as DNA, the CDR3 is TGTGCCAGCAGCGCGAGATTAGCCCGCTCTGGAAACACCATATATTTT. This translates into CASSARLARSGNTIYF.

This clone has a single count. The V call is TRBV4-1, the J call TRBJ2-7, with 12 bases lining up with TRBD1. CDR3 size: 15 residues. The V segment lost 4 bases and the J segment 5 bases; nucleotides outside the gene matches: 6. Germline CDR1 is MGHRA and CDR2 is YSYEKL. CDR3 in DNA: TGCGCCAGCAGCCCAGGGGGGACAGGGGGCAACGAGCAGTACTTC. Translating it yields CASSPGGTGGNEQYF.

This clone was recorded a few times. This rearrangement joins TRBV19 to TRBJ1-5; D gene ambiguous. The V gene's germline CDR1 is LNHDA and CDR2 SQIVND (reference sequence). The CDR3 consists of 12 residues. The ends were cut back, 7 bases at V and 11 bases at J, with 15 bases in the middle. CDR3 protein: CASTPWGGSQHF. CDR3 DNA sequence: TGTGCCAGTACCCCCTGGGGTGGATCCCAGCATTTT.

The rearrangement links TRBV6-1 to TRBJ1-5; D perhaps matches TRBD1 (6 bases). The CDR3 is 15 residues long. The V gene lost 2 bases and the J gene lost 6 bases, with 14 bases spanning the gap. CDR1 is MNHNS and CDR2 is SASEGT in the germline V gene. The CDR3: CASSEWGQGIQPQHF. The DNA for the CDR3 is TGTGCCAGCAGTGAATGGGGGCAGGGGATTCAGCCCCAGCATTTT.

This chain connects TRBV10-3 to TRBJ1-4; TRBD1 agrees at 7 bases. V shed 10 bases and J 8 bases; nucleotides not matched to a gene: 13. The CDR3 has 14 residues. The germline V gene has CDR1 ENHRY and CDR2 SYGVKD. The CDR3 coding sequence is TGTGCCACATATTCGAACCAGGGGGGGGAAAAACTGTTTTTT. Its protein product is CATYSNQGGEKLFF.

J is TRBJ2-3 and V is TRBV5-5; possible D gene TRBD2, 5 bases. V was clipped by 2 bases and J by 7 bases, with 14 bases between them. The CDR3 runs 14 residues. CDR1 is SGHKS, CDR2 YYEKEE, per germline (reference sequence). CDR3 loop: CASSFPRAQYTQYF. DNA for the CDR3: TGTGCCAGCAGCTTTCCGAGGGCCCAATATACGCAGTATTTT.

Only one count was recorded for this clone. The gene calls are TRBV6-1 and TRBJ2-2; no firm D call. Germline loops: CDR1 MNHNS, CDR2 SASEGT. Trimming left V 7 bases short and J 0 bases short, with 9 bases between. The CDR3 covers 14 residues. The CDR3 protein is CASIAAANTGELFF. DNA for the CDR3: TGTGCCAGCATTGCAGCCGCGAACACCGGGGAGCTGTTTTTT.